This entry concerns a single T cell receptor (beta chain). Its antigen is unidentified. The same CDR3 can be traced to other DNA sequences in this sample. No patient had autoimmune disease or received systemic immunosuppression. The entry originates in a study of OX40 agonist ivuxolimab in advanced cancers. Background on the study: With a range of roughly 20 to 85, age averaged about 58 years, and 75% to 90% were male. General study points: Average numbers of expanded clones were greater in CD8+ T cells than in CD4+.

The assay was immunoSEQ multiplex PCR, and TCRdb's table has in-frame clones only and misses some. The sample consists of 50,000 or so clones, approximately 86% of them appearing once. The CDR3 extends over 15 amino acids. CDR1 is SGHDT and CDR2 is YYEEEE in the germline V gene. The junction had 10 bases not matched to a gene; V was cut back by 2 bases and J by 10 bases. This receptor was identified in an adult with an advanced solid tumor such as melanoma, head and neck, liver or kidney cancer. The sequencing used CD4+ or CD8+ T cells sorted from blood, collected in a trial of the OX40 agonist ivuxolimab. This chain uses TRBV5-6 with TRBJ1-1, with 11 bases aligning to TRBD1. CDR3 region: CASSFGQGASGSAFF. The CDR3 DNA is TGTGCCAGCAGCTTTGGACAGGGGGCCTCCGGCTCAGCTTTCTTT.